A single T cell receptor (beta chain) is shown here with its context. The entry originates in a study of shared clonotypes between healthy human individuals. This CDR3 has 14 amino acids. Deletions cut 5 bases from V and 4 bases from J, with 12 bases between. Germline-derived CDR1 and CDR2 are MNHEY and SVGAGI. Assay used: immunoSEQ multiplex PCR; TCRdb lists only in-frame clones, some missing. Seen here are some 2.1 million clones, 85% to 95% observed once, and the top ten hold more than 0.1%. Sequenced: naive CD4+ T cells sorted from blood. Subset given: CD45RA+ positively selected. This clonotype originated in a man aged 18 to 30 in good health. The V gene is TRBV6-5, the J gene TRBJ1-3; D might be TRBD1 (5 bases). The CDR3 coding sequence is TGTGCCAGCAGTCCCCGGGGGAGGGGAAACACCATATATTTT. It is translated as CASSPRGRGNTIYF.